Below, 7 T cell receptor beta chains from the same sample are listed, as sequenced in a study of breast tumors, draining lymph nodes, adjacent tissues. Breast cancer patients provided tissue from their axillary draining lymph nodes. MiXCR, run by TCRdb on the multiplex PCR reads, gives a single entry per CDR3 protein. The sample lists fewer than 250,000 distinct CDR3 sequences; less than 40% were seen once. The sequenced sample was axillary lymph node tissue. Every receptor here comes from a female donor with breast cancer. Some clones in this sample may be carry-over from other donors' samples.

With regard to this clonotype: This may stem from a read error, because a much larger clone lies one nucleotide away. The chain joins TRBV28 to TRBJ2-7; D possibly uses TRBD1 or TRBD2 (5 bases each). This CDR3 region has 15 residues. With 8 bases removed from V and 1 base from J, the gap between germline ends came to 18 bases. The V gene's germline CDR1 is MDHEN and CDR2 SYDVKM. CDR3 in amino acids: CASQRGDRLSYEQYF. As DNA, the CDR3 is TGTGCCAGCCAGAGGGGTGACAGACTATCCTACGAGCAGTACTTC.

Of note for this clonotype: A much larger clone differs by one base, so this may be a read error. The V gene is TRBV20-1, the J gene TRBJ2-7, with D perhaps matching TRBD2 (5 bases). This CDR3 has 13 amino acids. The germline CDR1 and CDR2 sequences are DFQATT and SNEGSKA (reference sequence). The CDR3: CSAISEGVYAQYF. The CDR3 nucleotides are TGCAGTGCTATAAGCGAGGGAGTCTACGCGCAGTACTTC.

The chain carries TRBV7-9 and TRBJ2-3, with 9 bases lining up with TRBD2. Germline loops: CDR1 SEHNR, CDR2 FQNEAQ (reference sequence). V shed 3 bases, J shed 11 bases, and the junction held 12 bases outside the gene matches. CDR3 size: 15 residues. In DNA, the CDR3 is TGTGCCAGCAGCTTGGGGACTAGCTCTCACAATGAGCAGTATTTT. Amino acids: CASSLGTSSHNEQYF.

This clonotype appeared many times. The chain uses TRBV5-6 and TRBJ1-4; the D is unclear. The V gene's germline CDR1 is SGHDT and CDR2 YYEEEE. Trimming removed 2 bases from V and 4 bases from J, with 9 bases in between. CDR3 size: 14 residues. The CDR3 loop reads CASSFPAGNEKLFF. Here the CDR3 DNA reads TGTGCCAGCAGCTTTCCGGCGGGTAATGAAAAACTGTTTTTT.

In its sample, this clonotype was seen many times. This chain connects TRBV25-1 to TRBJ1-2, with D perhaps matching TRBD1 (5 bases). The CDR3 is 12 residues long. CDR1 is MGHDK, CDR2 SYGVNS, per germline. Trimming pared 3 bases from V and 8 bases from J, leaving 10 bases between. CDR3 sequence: CASSDGGRGYTF. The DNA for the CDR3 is TGTGCCAGCAGTGACGGGGGTCGGGGCTACACCTTC.

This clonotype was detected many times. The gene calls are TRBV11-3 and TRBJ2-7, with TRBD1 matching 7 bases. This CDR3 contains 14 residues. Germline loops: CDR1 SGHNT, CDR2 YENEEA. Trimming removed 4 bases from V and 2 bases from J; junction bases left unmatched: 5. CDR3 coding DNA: TGTGCCAGCAGCTCAAGGGGGACAGCCTACGAGCAGTACTTC. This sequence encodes CASSSRGTAYEQYF.

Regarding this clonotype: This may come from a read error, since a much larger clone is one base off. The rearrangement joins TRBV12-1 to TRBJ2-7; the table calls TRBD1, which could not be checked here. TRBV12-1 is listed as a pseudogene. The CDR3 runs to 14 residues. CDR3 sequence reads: CASSMDRVTCEQYF. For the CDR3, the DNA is TGTGCCAGCAGCATGGACAGGGTAACCTGCGAGCAGTACTTC.